This TCR beta chain was identified in a study of shared clonotypes between healthy human individuals (TCRdb year 2020). For the wider study: A couple of women and a few men aged 18 to 49 years were included in the cohort. Per donor, three plates each were used for CD4 naive and CD4 memory, two for CD8 naive, and one for CD8 memory. To increase sequencing depth and limit assay-specific biases, different laboratories used diverse techniques to prepare libraries and sequence TCR repertoires. The study deeply sequenced blood TCR repertoires of five healthy adults to estimate repertoire size and the extent of clonotype sharing between individuals. Each donor's leukapheresis produced roughly between roughly 0.85 and 9.5 billion PBMCs. Overall study results and their limits: Incomplete sequencing was indicated by rarefaction of sorted-subset datasets, despite the large sequencing depth. Sampling was restricted to blood, and TCR repertoires in tissues likely differ from the TCR repertoires found in blood. About 4.5% of naive CD4, 3.5% of naive CD8, roughly 2.5% of memory CD4, and about 0.4% of memory CD8 clonotypes were shared across several donors. Naive subsets generally had larger estimated clonotype richness than memory subsets. Because the study included a small number of donors, the genetic and exposure-history diversity represented was limited. Pairwise subsampling indicated that sequencing depth was expected to affect the degree of clonotype sharing among donors. Compared with non-shared clonotypes, clonotypes shared by all four sorted-subset donors had higher generation probabilities.

Details on this clone: Its cognate antigen has yet to be identified. Nothing much larger sits one base from this clone, and base qualities are not available.

Using the deep immunoSEQ assay, TCR CDR3 regions were amplified from genomic DNA by multiplex PCR. Extracted genomic DNA from each cell subset was distributed evenly across all wells of several immunoSEQ 96-well plates, and each plate was treated as a replicate. For sorted subsets, 150 to 200 ng genomic DNA, equal to tens of thousands of T cell genomes, was loaded into each replicate PCR. Purified libraries were quantified with a Qubit 3.0 fluorometer, sized on a Bioanalyzer 2100, and re-quantified with the KAPA Library Quantification kit. A separate single-read 150-cycle Illumina NextSeq 550 flow cell was used to sequence each immunoSEQ 96-well plate. Regarding the original processing steps: Because the immunoSEQ output included only junctional sequences and no quality scores, the filtering could not be the same as the filtering used for full-length reads. To assign V/J genes and CDR3, sequences were annotated against IMGT germline references using PyIR, a Python wrapper for IgBLAST v1.9. Any read was removed if the V/J assignment was weak (E-value above 1e-6), the CDR3 was missing, or the read contained stop codons, out-of-frame junctions, or ambiguous translated residues. A V3J clonotype was defined by an identical inferred V gene, J gene, and CDR3 amino acid sequence. Percentage overlap between repertoires was computed as shared unique clonotypes divided by the size of the smaller repertoire. Three approaches were used to assess repertoire richness: RTK rarefaction, the Chao1 estimator, and Recon v2.1 estimates of unobserved clonotypes. For all TCRbeta clonotypes obtained by the gDNA method from a handful of donors, generation probabilities were computed with OLGA. TCRdb holds this immuneACCESS table with in-frame rearrangements only. Some clones are missing; in checked studies, unresolved V genes explain under half, and the rest has no known cause. From that table come the V and J calls and clone size; the DNA was used to work out D and trimming. For this sample the table gives about 320,000 clones, of which around 90% were detected only once. In total, the top ten clones hold around 16% of the sample.

V loses 7 bases at its end and J loses 5 bases; junction bases beyond the gene matches: 1. CDR3 length: 12 amino acids, cysteine to phenylalanine. Left in the record is the CDR3 DNA by itself, 36 bases read in frame from the first base. The germline V gene encodes CDR1 MNHNY and CDR2 SVGAGI (reference sequence). The donors were healthy, HIV-negative adults with no recently reported acute infections or vaccinations. All donors were Caucasian adults living in Nashville, Tennessee, USA. The CD8 memory samples were a combination of magnetically selected CD45RO+ cells and CCR7-negative CD45RA+ effector memory (TemRA) cells. After blood collection by leukapheresis, PBMCs were isolated using Ficoll-Histopaque density gradient centrifugation and then cryopreserved in the vapor phase of liquid nitrogen. Purity and quantity of every magnetically sorted T cell population were checked by analytical flow cytometry. Genomic DNA was isolated from each sorted fraction and quantified by UV absorbance on a Nanodrop 2000c.

Source material: memory CD8+ T cells sorted from blood. The cell subset or site label for this specimen denotes: CD45RO+ cells pooled with CCR7-negative TemRA cells. The receptor chain draws on TRBV6-6 and TRBJ2-2; 7 middle bases align to TRBD2. The TCR sequence derives from a man aged 18-30 years in good health. CDR3 sequence: CASTRETGELFF. DNA sequence: TGTGCCAGCACGCGGGAGACCGGGGAGCTGTTTTTT.